The subject of this entry is one T cell receptor beta chain. TCRdb's copy holds only in-frame clones and misses some; the assay was immunoSEQ multiplex PCR. The sample includes 60,000 or so clones, about 87% of them seen just once. This specimen belongs to a study of technical replicates of blood from a handful of donors. The TCR originated in a human donor in good health. Some clones in this sample may be carry-over from other donors' samples. The sample was PBMCs.

CDR3 sequence (DNA): TGTGCCAGCAGCTTGGGGGACACGGGACCCTACAATGAGCAGTTCTTC. Residues: CASSLGDTGPYNEQFF. The chain has TRBV5-4 and TRBJ2-1; tentatively, D is TRBD1 (6 bases). The CDR3 length is 16 residues. Trimming took off 0 bases at V and 2 bases at J, with 12 bases between the two ends. The V gene's germline CDR1 is SGHNT and CDR2 YYREEE (reference sequence).